These T cell receptor beta chains were read from a single sample in a study of OX40 agonist ivuxolimab in advanced cancers. Profiling relied on immunoSEQ multiplex PCR, and the TCRdb table lists in-frame clones only, not all of them. The data show 25,000 to 30,000 clones, around 90% seen once. Here the sequenced sample was CD4+ or CD8+ T cells sorted from blood, taken in a trial of the OX40 agonist ivuxolimab. All receptors derive from an adult with an advanced solid tumor such as melanoma, head and neck, liver or kidney cancer. CDR3s include the opening cysteine and the closing phenylalanine or tryptophan. A D gene is named only where the DNA matches it firmly. Clone size is stated in some rows and not others, as once, few, many or a class when expanded.

j_gene: TRBJ2-2; v_gene: TRBV4-3; d_gene: .; abundance: .; CDR3aa: CASSQESGLSTGELFF; CDR3nt: TGCGCCAGCAGCCAAGAAAGCGGACTATCTACCGGGGAGCTGTTTTTT
j_gene: TRBJ2-1; v_gene: TRBV11-2; d_gene: .; abundance: .; CDR3aa: CASSLREGLHYNEQFF; CDR3nt: TGTGCCAGCAGCTTACGTGAGGGGCTACATTACAATGAGCAGTTCTTC
j_gene: TRBJ2-1; v_gene: TRBV18; d_gene: TRBD2; abundance: .; CDR3aa: CASSPPSSGGAEQFF; CDR3nt: TGTGCCAGCTCACCCCCGAGTAGCGGGGGAGCCGAGCAGTTCTTC
j_gene: TRBJ2-7; v_gene: TRBV7-9; d_gene: .; abundance: .; CDR3aa: CASSLEGNYEQYF; CDR3nt: TGTGCCAGCAGCTTAGAGGGGAACTACGAGCAGTACTTC
j_gene: TRBJ2-7; v_gene: TRBV11-2; d_gene: .; abundance: once; CDR3aa: CASSPSYEQYF; CDR3nt: TGTGCCAGCAGCCCCTCCTACGAGCAGTACTTC
j_gene: TRBJ2-7; v_gene: TRBV4-3; d_gene: .; abundance: .; CDR3aa: CASSQDRGPSYEQYF; CDR3nt: TGCGCCAGCAGCCAAGATCGAGGGCCCTCCTACGAGCAGTACTTC
j_gene: TRBJ2-3; v_gene: TRBV6-4; d_gene: .; abundance: .; CDR3aa: CASAPGPDTDTQYF; CDR3nt: TGTGCCAGCGCTCCGGGACCGGACACAGATACGCAGTATTTT
j_gene: TRBJ1-1; v_gene: TRBV27; d_gene: .; abundance: .; CDR3aa: CASSYGQMNTEAFF; CDR3nt: TGTGCCAGCAGTTATGGACAGATGAACACTGAAGCTTTCTTT
j_gene: TRBJ2-5; v_gene: TRBV5-1; d_gene: TRBD2; abundance: .; CDR3aa: CASSLEGRVQETQYF; CDR3nt: TGCGCCAGCAGCTTGGAGGGGAGGGTCCAAGAGACCCAGTACTTC
j_gene: TRBJ2-7; v_gene: TRBV19; d_gene: .; abundance: .; CDR3aa: CASSIDWVAGKDSYEQYF; CDR3nt: TGTGCCAGTAGTATAGATTGGGTTGCGGGGAAGGACTCCTACGAGCAGTACTTC
j_gene: TRBJ2-5; v_gene: TRBV7-2; d_gene: .; abundance: .; CDR3aa: CASSLMLLETQYF; CDR3nt: TGTGCCAGCAGCTTAATGTTGTTGGAGACCCAGTACTTC
j_gene: TRBJ1-2; v_gene: TRBV7-9; d_gene: .; abundance: .; CDR3aa: CASSLHEFYGYTF; CDR3nt: TGTGCCAGCAGCTTACACGAATTCTATGGCTACACCTTC
j_gene: TRBJ2-5; v_gene: TRBV4-2; d_gene: TRBD1; abundance: .; CDR3aa: CASSQGGTGIETQYF; CDR3nt: TGTGCCAGCAGCCAAGGGGGGACAGGGATAGAGACCCAGTACTTC
j_gene: TRBJ2-1; v_gene: TRBV11-3; d_gene: TRBD2; abundance: .; CDR3aa: CASSPRLAGVAEQFF; CDR3nt: TGTGCCAGCAGCCCGCGACTAGCGGGAGTTGCTGAGCAGTTCTTC
j_gene: TRBJ2-1; v_gene: TRBV6-5; d_gene: TRBD2; abundance: once; CDR3aa: CASSYSASGNNEQFF; CDR3nt: TGTGCCAGCAGTTACTCGGCTAGCGGAAACAATGAGCAGTTCTTC
j_gene: TRBJ2-7; v_gene: TRBV5-6; d_gene: TRBD1; abundance: .; CDR3aa: CASSPGGTGMYF; CDR3nt: TGTGCCAGCAGCCCCGGGGGGACAGGGATGTACTTC
j_gene: TRBJ2-7; v_gene: TRBV7-6; d_gene: .; abundance: .; CDR3aa: CASSITEIGTSISYEQYF; CDR3nt: TGTGCCAGCAGCATAACCGAGATCGGGACATCGATATCCTACGAGCAGTACTTC
j_gene: TRBJ2-3; v_gene: TRBV15; d_gene: .; abundance: .; CDR3aa: CATSRVRGGTDTQYF; CDR3nt: TGTGCCACCAGCAGAGTGCGGGGCGGCACAGATACGCAGTATTTT
j_gene: TRBJ2-5; v_gene: TRBV28; d_gene: TRBD1; abundance: few; CDR3aa: CASLGQGQETQYF; CDR3nt: TGTGCCAGTCTCGGACAGGGCCAAGAGACCCAGTACTTC
j_gene: TRBJ2-1; v_gene: TRBV19; d_gene: TRBD2; abundance: .; CDR3aa: CASSPWTSGRVEFF; CDR3nt: TGTGCCAGTAGTCCCTGGACTAGCGGGAGGGTTGAGTTCTTC
j_gene: TRBJ2-7; v_gene: TRBV27; d_gene: .; abundance: .; CDR3aa: CASSLSGVDEQYF; CDR3nt: TGTGCCAGCAGTTTGTCAGGGGTTGACGAGCAGTACTTC
j_gene: TRBJ1-4; v_gene: TRBV5-4; d_gene: .; abundance: .; CDR3aa: CASSLPGSNEKLFF; CDR3nt: TGTGCCAGCAGCCTGCCCGGCAGCAATGAAAAACTGTTTTTT
j_gene: TRBJ2-7; v_gene: TRBV11-2; d_gene: .; abundance: .; CDR3aa: CASSLDPSITYEQYF; CDR3nt: TGTGCCAGCAGCTTAGATCCCTCAATAACCTACGAGCAGTACTTC
j_gene: TRBJ2-3; v_gene: TRBV13; d_gene: TRBD1; abundance: .; CDR3aa: CASSLRDRGTDTQYF; CDR3nt: TGTGCCAGCAGCCTCCGGGACAGGGGCACAGATACGCAGTATTTT
j_gene: TRBJ2-5; v_gene: TRBV4-1; d_gene: TRBD1; abundance: .; CDR3aa: CASSQVPRGQGETQYF; CDR3nt: TGCGCCAGCAGCCAAGTCCCCAGGGGGCAGGGAGAGACCCAGTACTTC
j_gene: TRBJ2-1; v_gene: TRBV10-2; d_gene: TRBD2; abundance: .; CDR3aa: CASEGTSGNIYNEQFF; CDR3nt: TGCGCCAGCGAGGGGACTAGCGGCAACATTTACAATGAGCAGTTCTTC
j_gene: TRBJ2-1; v_gene: TRBV9; d_gene: .; abundance: .; CDR3aa: CASSVVGSSYNEQFF; CDR3nt: TGTGCCAGCAGCGTAGTGGGGTCCTCCTACAATGAGCAGTTCTTC
j_gene: TRBJ1-1; v_gene: TRBV5-1; d_gene: .; abundance: .; CDR3aa: CASSVQQGQNTEAFF; CDR3nt: TGCGCCAGCAGCGTCCAACAGGGTCAGAACACTGAAGCTTTCTTT
j_gene: TRBJ2-1; v_gene: TRBV7-9; d_gene: .; abundance: .; CDR3aa: CASSPQGEGRNEQFF; CDR3nt: TGTGCCAGCAGCCCACAGGGGGAGGGCCGCAATGAGCAGTTCTTC
j_gene: TRBJ2-3; v_gene: TRBV6-5; d_gene: TRBD2; abundance: .; CDR3aa: CASSYSAGGADTQYF; CDR3nt: TGTGCCAGCAGTTACTCGGCGGGGGGAGCGGATACGCAGTATTTT
j_gene: TRBJ2-2; v_gene: TRBV6-4; d_gene: TRBD1; abundance: .; CDR3aa: CASSDRDRGLRGELFF; CDR3nt: TGTGCCAGCAGTGATCGGGACAGGGGGCTCCGCGGGGAGCTGTTTTTT
j_gene: TRBJ2-7; v_gene: TRBV7-9; d_gene: .; abundance: .; CDR3aa: CASSSSGGQGETYEQYF; CDR3nt: TGTGCCAGCAGCTCGAGCGGAGGGCAGGGAGAGACCTACGAGCAGTACTTC
j_gene: TRBJ2-7; v_gene: TRBV27; d_gene: TRBD1; abundance: .; CDR3aa: CASSLSTGTGSWQYF; CDR3nt: TGTGCCAGCAGTCTATCAACCGGGACAGGGTCTTGGCAGTACTTC
j_gene: TRBJ2-7; v_gene: TRBV9; d_gene: TRBD1; abundance: .; CDR3aa: CASSDRDSPYEQYF; CDR3nt: TGTGCCAGCAGCGACCGGGACAGTCCCTACGAGCAGTACTTC
j_gene: TRBJ1-6; v_gene: TRBV4-2; d_gene: .; abundance: .; CDR3aa: CASSQPPAGSPLHF; CDR3nt: TGTGCCAGCAGCCAACCCCCGGCGGGGTCACCCCTCCACTTT